Following are 20 T cell receptor beta chains from one sample sequenced in a study of blood T cell repertoires in COVID-19. Clones were read by immunoSEQ multiplex PCR, and TCRdb kept only the in-frame ones, dropping some. The sample contains about 190,000 clones, around four fifths of which appear only once. Sample: peripheral blood. The receptors originated from a human donor in a cohort sampled during active COVID-19.

J is TRBJ2-3 and V is TRBV7-2, with TRBD2 matching over 13 bases. The CDR3 extends over 16 amino acids. The germline gives CDR1 SGHTA, CDR2 FQGNSA. V was clipped by 5 bases and J by 8 bases; unmatched bases: 10. The CDR3 DNA reads as TGTGCCAGCAGCGGGACTAGCGGGGAGCCCCTGTTTACGCAGTATTTT. This sequence encodes CASSGTSGEPLFTQYF.

The gene calls are TRBV7-4 and TRBJ1-2, with no clear D. The V end was cut by 10 bases, the J end by 5 bases, with 14 bases between. Germline V CDR1 and CDR2: SGHVT, SQSDAQ. CDR3 length equals 12 residues. CDR3 region: CATTSIDYGYTF. CDR3 DNA: TGTGCCACCACGTCTATCGATTATGGCTACACCTTC.

A few counts support this clone. The chain links TRBV3-1 (or the pseudogene TRBV3-2) to TRBJ2-3; no clear D. CDR1 LGHDT and CDR2 YNNKEL come from the germline V gene (reference sequence). CDR3 length: 12 amino acids. V lost 3 bases, J lost 8 bases, and 9 bases lay in between. The CDR3 DNA reads TGTGCCAGCAGCCAGGTAGTCGGTACGCAGTATTTT. Protein sequence: CASSQVVGTQYF.

The chain recombines TRBV7-2 with TRBJ2-6; TRBD1 matches at 7 bases. The germline CDR1 and CDR2 sequences are SGHTA and FQGNSA. Unmatched junction bases numbered 16, after V lost 5 bases and J lost 12 bases. The length of the CDR3 is 16 residues. The CDR3 DNA follows: TGTGCCAGCAGCCCAACAGGGGTAGCGAGTCACACCGTCCTGACTTTC. It is translated as CASSPTGVASHTVLTF.

Worth noting for this clone: A junction boundary mismatches the germline segment, possibly from a read error. The chain uses TRBV7-2 and TRBJ1-2, with 8 nucleotides matching TRBD1. From germline, CDR1 is SGHTA and CDR2 FQGNSA. This CDR3 comprises 12 residues. For the CDR3, the DNA is TGTGCCAGCAGCTTAGAGACAGGGGCCAGTCACTTC. This codes for CASSLETGASHF.

This sequence joins TRBV30 and TRBJ1-2; TRBD1 agrees at 8 bases. Unmatched junction bases numbered 7, after V lost 8 bases and J lost 8 bases. There are 11 residues in the CDR3. Germline CDR1 GTSNPN, CDR2 SVGIG (reference sequence). CDR3 sequence: CALGQGRGYTF. The CDR3 nucleotides are TGTGCCCTCGGACAGGGACGAGGCTACACCTTC.

The rearrangement uses TRBV12-5 and TRBJ2-5, with D possibly TRBD2 on 6 matching bases. There are 16 residues in the CDR3. CDR1 is LGHNT, CDR2 FRNRAP, per germline. Deletions cut 0 bases from V and 5 bases from J, with 16 bases between. DNA of the CDR3: TGTGCTAGTGGTTTGGTAAGTCGGGGGAACATCGAGACCCAGTACTTC. Translating gives CASGLVSRGNIETQYF. The complete variable domain, with remaining parts taken from reference TRBV12-5 and TRBJ2-5, reads DARVTQTPRHKVTEMGQEVTMRCQPILGHNTVFWYRQTMMQGLELLAYFRNRAPLDDSGMPKDRFSAEMPDATLATLKIQPSEPRDSAVYFCASGLVSRGNIETQYFGPGTRLLVL.

This chain uses TRBV5-1 with TRBJ2-2; 11 bases are a match to TRBD2. CDR1 is SGHRS, CDR2 YFSETQ, per germline. CDR3 length: 15 residues. V shed 1 base and J 5 bases; nucleotides not matched to a gene: 1. The CDR3: CASSLRLAGTGELFF. In DNA form, the CDR3 reads TGCGCCAGCAGCTTGCGACTAGCGGGGACCGGGGAGCTGTTTTTT.

The chain combines TRBV10-3 with TRBJ1-2; 8 nucleotides match TRBD1. CDR3 size: 12 residues. The germline V gene has CDR1 ENHRY and CDR2 SYGVKD. V was clipped by 6 bases and J by 7 bases; unmatched bases: 4. Here the CDR3 reads CAIRRQGLGYTF. The CDR3 nucleotides read TGTGCCATCAGGAGACAGGGGCTTGGCTACACCTTC.

This clone was counted only a few times. The gene calls are TRBV7-3 and TRBJ2-5; no clear D. This CDR3 region has 13 residues. V lost 1 base and J 4 bases, leaving 7 bases between the germline ends. From germline, CDR1 is SGHTA and CDR2 FQGTGA. The CDR3 loop is CASSLMTGETQYF. CDR3 nucleotide sequence: TGTGCCAGCAGCTTAATGACTGGAGAGACCCAGTACTTC.

The rearrangement joins TRBV7-9 to TRBJ2-1; D unresolved. The length of the CDR3 is 12 residues. Trimming removed 1 base at V and 6 bases at J, with 4 bases between. Germline V CDR1 and CDR2: SEHNR, FQNEAQ (reference sequence). For the CDR3, the DNA is TGTGCCAGCAGCTTAGGGCTCAATGAGCAGTTCTTC. This gives the protein CASSLGLNEQFF.

This chain connects TRBV27 to TRBJ2-7; 7 positions agree with TRBD1. The junction had 9 bases not matched to a gene; V was cut back by 6 bases and J by 1 base. The length of the CDR3 is 15 residues. Germline assignment: CDR1 MNHEY and CDR2 SMNVEV (reference sequence). CDR3 sequence (DNA): TGTGCCAGCAGACGGGGACAGTTAAATTCCTACGAGCAGTACTTC. Amino acid sequence: CASRRGQLNSYEQYF.

This clone showed up just a few times. The chain is built from TRBV9 and TRBJ1-2; 9 bases match TRBD1. J gave up 7 bases and V 4 bases, and 2 bases lay outside the gene matches. The CDR3 spans 12 residues. The V gene's germline CDR1 is SGDLS and CDR2 YYNGEE. This CDR3 reads CASSLTGGGYTF. Here the CDR3 DNA reads TGTGCCAGCAGCCTGACAGGGGGTGGCTACACCTTC.

This rearrangement joins TRBV2 to TRBJ2-2, with a possible D match to TRBD2 (6 bases). CDR3 size: 16 residues. V lost 2 bases and J 1 base, leaving 11 bases between the germline ends. CDR1 is SNHLY and CDR2 is FYNNEI in the germline V gene. The CDR3: CASSEHWRGNTGELFF. CDR3 in DNA: TGTGCCAGCAGTGAACATTGGCGGGGGAACACCGGGGAGCTGTTTTTT.

The chain carries TRBV5-1 and TRBJ1-1; TRBD1 might be the D (6 bases). Trimming pared 3 bases from V and 8 bases from J, leaving 17 bases between. There are 14 residues in the CDR3. Germline V lookup: CDR1 SGHRS, CDR2 YFSETQ. CDR3 coding DNA: TGCGCCAGCAGCTCCAACACGGACAGCCCCGAAGCTTTCTTT. Translating gives CASSSNTDSPEAFF.

This clone showed up just a few times. The chain couples TRBV19 to TRBJ2-5, with D unclear. From germline, CDR1 is LNHDA and CDR2 SQIVND (reference sequence). Trimming removed 4 bases at V and 5 bases at J, with 14 bases between. The CDR3 consists of 14 residues. CDR3 bases: TGTGCCAGTAGTACACGCCCGAACGGGGAGACCCAGTACTTC. The encoded protein is CASSTRPNGETQYF.

This clone was found once. The chain joins TRBV7-9 to TRBJ2-5, with TRBD2 as a possible D gene (7 bases). V lost 11 bases, J lost 7 bases, and 23 bases lay in between. CDR1 is SEHNR, CDR2 FQNEAQ, per germline (reference sequence). This CDR3 region has 14 residues. CDR3 sequence (DNA): TGTGCCGTGTCCCTGGGCGGGGGCCCCCGGACCCAGTACTTC. Translating it yields CAVSLGGGPRTQYF.

The J gene is TRBJ2-5, the V gene TRBV7-9; a weak D match, TRBD1 (6 bases). V gave up 4 bases and J gave up 9 bases, with 24 bases separating them. This CDR3 is built from 16 residues. CDR1 is SEHNR and CDR2 is FQNEAQ in the germline V gene (reference sequence). The CDR3 is CASSSQGPLSVQAQYF. CDR3 in DNA: TGTGCCAGCAGCTCACAGGGACCGCTAAGTGTTCAGGCCCAGTACTTC.

The rearrangement uses TRBV7-9 and TRBJ1-2; 7 bases are shared with TRBD1. This CDR3 comprises 15 residues. Germline CDR1 and CDR2: SEHNR and FQNEAQ (reference sequence). The junction had 6 bases not matched to a gene; V was cut back by 5 bases and J by 0 bases. Here the CDR3 DNA reads TGTGCCAGCAGCCAGGCCGGGACAGCTAACTATGGCTACACCTTC. Its translation is CASSQAGTANYGYTF.

The chain uses TRBV9 and TRBJ2-5; possibly TRBD1 for D (6 bases). The ends were cut back, 3 bases at V and 5 bases at J, with 11 bases in the middle. Looked up from germline, CDR1 is SGDLS and CDR2 is YYNGEE. The CDR3 covers 13 residues. The CDR3 region has the DNA TGTGCCAGCAGCGCACAGGGCGCCGAGACCCAGTACTTC. Translation: CASSAQGAETQYF.